This TCR beta chain appears in the sequencing data of a study of control samples from healthy donors and cancer patients (dated by TCRdb to about 2020). Concerning this clone: Its antigen remains unidentified. No qualities accompany the bases; no much larger clone lies one base away.

The library was made by the immunoSEQ multiplex PCR assay. The table was pulled from immuneACCESS by TCRdb, which kept in-frame rearrangements only. Such tables lose some clones; where checked, under half of the loss comes from unresolved V genes, and the rest has no known cause. This sample gives 95,000 to 150,000 clones in total; about 87% of them show up just once. The ten largest account for 3.4% of the sample. From the cysteine up to the phenylalanine, the CDR3 has a length of 13 residues. Of the read, only the CDR3 DNA is kept; its 39 bases are in frame from base 1. Trimming takes 5 bases off V and 8 bases off J; junction bases not matched to a gene: 9. CDR1 SGHNT and CDR2 YENEEA were looked up in the germline V gene.

The receptor's source is a man between 40 and 49 years old in good health. The chain uses TRBV11-3 and TRBJ2-7, with 7 middle bases fitting TRBD1. Sequencing was carried out using blood. The sequenced DNA: TGTGCCAGCAGCCAGGACCGGGACAGCCAGCAGTACTTC. It translates to CASSQDRDSQQYF.